One TCR beta chain is described in this entry. The sample originates from a study of blood T cell repertoires in COVID-19. Study-level background: Donors in the United States, Italy and Spain gave samples during acute or convalescent COVID-19.

The ends were cut back, 6 bases at V and 5 bases at J, with 11 bases in the middle. The germline V gene encodes CDR1 SQVTM and CDR2 ANQGSEA. This CDR3 has 11 residues. In the original processing: Amplification of reference gene primers provided the estimated nucleated cell counts. Clones were sequenced by immunoSEQ multiplex PCR, and TCRdb holds only the in-frame ones, with some missing. Clonal size and the V and J genes are those of that table, whereas D and trimming came from the DNA. The sample has 200,000 or so clones, 86% seen once; the top ten hold approximately 6.1%. The sequenced sample was peripheral blood. The receptor was isolated from an elderly man with acute or convalescent COVID-19. The V and J genes are TRBV29-1 and TRBJ2-7; D is perhaps TRBD1 (6 bases). The CDR3 DNA reads as TGCAGCGTCTCAGGGGATCACGAGCAGTACTTC. Translation: CSVSGDHEQYF.